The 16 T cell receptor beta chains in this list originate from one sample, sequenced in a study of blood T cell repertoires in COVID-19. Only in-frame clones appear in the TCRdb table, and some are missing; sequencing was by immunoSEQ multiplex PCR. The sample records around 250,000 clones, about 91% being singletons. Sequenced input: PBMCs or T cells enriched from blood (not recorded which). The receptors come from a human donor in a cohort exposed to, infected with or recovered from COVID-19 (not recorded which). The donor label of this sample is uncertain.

The CDR3 sequence: CASSEKPPSEQYF. The CDR3 nucleotides are TGCGCCAGCAGCGAAAAGCCACCCTCCGAGCAGTACTTC. V is TRBV5-1 and J is TRBJ2-7; no firm D call. The germline V gene has CDR1 SGHRS and CDR2 YFSETQ. Trimming stripped 4 bases from V and 6 bases from J, with 14 bases between. The CDR3 has 13 residues.

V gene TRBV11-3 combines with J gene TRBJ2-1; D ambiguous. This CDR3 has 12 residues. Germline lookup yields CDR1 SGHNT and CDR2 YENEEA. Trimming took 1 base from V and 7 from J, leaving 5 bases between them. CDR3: CASSLAANEQFF. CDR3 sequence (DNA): TGTGCCAGCAGCTTAGCAGCGAATGAGCAGTTCTTC.

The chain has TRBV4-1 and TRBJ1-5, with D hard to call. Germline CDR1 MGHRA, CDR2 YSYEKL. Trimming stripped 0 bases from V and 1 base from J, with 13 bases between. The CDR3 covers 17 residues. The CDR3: CASSQDPRVRSNQPQHF. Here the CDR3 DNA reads TGCGCCAGCAGCCAAGATCCGCGGGTCAGGAGCAATCAGCCCCAGCATTTT.

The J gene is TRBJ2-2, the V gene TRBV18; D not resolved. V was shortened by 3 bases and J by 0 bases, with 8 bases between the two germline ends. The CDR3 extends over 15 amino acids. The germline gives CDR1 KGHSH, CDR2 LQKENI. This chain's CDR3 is CASSPSPANTGELFF. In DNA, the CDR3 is TGTGCCAGCTCACCCAGTCCCGCGAACACCGGGGAGCTGTTTTTT.

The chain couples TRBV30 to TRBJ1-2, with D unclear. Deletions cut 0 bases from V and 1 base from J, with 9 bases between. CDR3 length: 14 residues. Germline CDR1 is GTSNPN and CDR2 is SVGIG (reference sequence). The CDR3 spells CAWSVPGYNYGYTF. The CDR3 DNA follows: TGTGCCTGGAGTGTCCCGGGATATAACTATGGCTACACCTTC.

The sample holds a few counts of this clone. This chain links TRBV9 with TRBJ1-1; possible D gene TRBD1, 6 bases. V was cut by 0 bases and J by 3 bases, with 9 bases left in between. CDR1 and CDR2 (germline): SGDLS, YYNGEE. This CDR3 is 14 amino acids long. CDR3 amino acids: CASSVGGGDTEAFF. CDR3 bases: TGTGCCAGCAGCGTAGGAGGGGGGGACACTGAAGCTTTCTTT.

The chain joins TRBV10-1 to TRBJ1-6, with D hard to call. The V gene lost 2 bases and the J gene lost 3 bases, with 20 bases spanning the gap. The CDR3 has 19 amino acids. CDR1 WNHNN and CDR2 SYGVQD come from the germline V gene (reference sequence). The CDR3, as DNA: TGCGCCAGCAGTGAGAGCCAGTGTGAGGAGGCGGGCTATAATTCACCCCTCCACTTT. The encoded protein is CASSESQCEEAGYNSPLHF.

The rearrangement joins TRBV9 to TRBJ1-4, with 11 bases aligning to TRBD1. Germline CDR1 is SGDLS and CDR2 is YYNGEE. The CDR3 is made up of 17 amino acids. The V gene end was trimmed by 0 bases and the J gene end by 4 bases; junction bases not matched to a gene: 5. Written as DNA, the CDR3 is TGTGCCAGCAGCGTAGAGGAGGGGACAGGGGGTAATGAAAAACTGTTTTTT. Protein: CASSVEEGTGGNEKLFF.

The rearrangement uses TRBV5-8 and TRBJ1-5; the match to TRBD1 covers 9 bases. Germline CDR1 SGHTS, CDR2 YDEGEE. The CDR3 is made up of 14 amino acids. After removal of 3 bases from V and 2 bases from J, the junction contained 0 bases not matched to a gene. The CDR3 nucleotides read TGTGCCAGCAGCTGGACAGGGGGCAATCAGCCCCAGCATTTT. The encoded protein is CASSWTGGNQPQHF.

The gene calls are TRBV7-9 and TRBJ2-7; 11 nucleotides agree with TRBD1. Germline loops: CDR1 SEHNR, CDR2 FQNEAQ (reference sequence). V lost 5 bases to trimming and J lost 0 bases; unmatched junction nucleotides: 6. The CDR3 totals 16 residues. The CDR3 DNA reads TGTGCCAGCAGCACTCGGACAGGGGGCCCCTCCTACGAGCAGTACTTC. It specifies CASSTRTGGPSYEQYF.

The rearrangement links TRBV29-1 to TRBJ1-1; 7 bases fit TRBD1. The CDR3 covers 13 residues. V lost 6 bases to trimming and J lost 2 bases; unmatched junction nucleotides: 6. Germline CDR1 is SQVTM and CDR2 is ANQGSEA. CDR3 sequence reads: CSVGTALNTEAFF. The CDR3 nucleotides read TGCAGCGTGGGGACAGCCCTTAACACTGAAGCTTTCTTT.

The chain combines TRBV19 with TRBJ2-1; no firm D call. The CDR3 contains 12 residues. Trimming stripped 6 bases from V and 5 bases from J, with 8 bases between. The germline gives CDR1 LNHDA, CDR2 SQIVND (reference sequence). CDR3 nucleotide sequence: TGTGCCAGTAGATCCAGTCACAATGAGCAGTTCTTC. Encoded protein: CASRSSHNEQFF.

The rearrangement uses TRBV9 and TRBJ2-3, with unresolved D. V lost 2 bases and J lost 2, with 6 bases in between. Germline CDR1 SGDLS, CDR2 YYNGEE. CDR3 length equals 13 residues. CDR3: CASSVSDTDTQYF. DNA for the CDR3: TGTGCCAGCAGCGTTTCAGACACAGATACGCAGTATTTT.

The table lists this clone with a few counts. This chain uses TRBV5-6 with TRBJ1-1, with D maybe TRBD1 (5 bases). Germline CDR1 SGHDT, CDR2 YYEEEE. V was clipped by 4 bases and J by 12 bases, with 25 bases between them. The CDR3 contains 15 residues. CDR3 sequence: CASSLAVRAPRATFF. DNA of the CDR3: TGTGCCAGCAGCCTTGCGGTCAGGGCTCCCCGTGCAACTTTCTTT. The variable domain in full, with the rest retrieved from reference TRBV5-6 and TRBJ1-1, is DAGVTQSPTHLIKTRGQQVTLRCSPKSGHDTVSWYQQALGQGPQFIFQYYEEEERQRGNFPDRFSGHQFPNYSSELNVNALLLGDSALYLCASSLAVRAPRATFFGQGTRLTVV.

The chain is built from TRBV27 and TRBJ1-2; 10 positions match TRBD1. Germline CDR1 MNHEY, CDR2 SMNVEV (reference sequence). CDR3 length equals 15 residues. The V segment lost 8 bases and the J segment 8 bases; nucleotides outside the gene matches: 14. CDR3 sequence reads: CASRRLGGQGSGYTF. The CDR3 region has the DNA TGTGCCAGCCGACGGTTGGGGGGACAGGGGAGCGGCTACACCTTC.

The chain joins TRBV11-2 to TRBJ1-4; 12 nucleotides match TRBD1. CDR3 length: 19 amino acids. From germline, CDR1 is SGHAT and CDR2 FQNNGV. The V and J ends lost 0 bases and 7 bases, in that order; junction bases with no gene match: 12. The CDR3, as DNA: TGTGCCAGCAGCTTAGATCGATGGGACAGGGGGCAGGAGAGTGAAAAACTGTTTTTT. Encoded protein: CASSLDRWDRGQESEKLFF.